These 28 T cell receptor beta chains share one sample of origin, sequenced in a study of patients and donors after allogeneic stem cell transplantation. MiXCR was run by TCRdb on the RT-PCR reads, yielding one entry per CDR3 protein. In the table there are about 960,000 distinct CDR3 sequences, roughly 18% of which are singletons. The sample comprised blood, either unsorted or a sorted T cell fraction (not recorded which). The receptors stem from a human donor who was either an allogeneic HSCT recipient or a stem cell or donor lymphocyte infusion donor (not recorded which). It is not recorded whose cells these are; they may come from a transplant donor.

A few counts support this clonotype. J is TRBJ2-5 and V is TRBV20-1; 8 bases agree with TRBD2. V lost 2 bases to trimming and J lost 0 bases; unmatched junction nucleotides: 8. This CDR3 region has 16 residues. In germline, CDR1 is DFQATT, CDR2 SNEGSKA (reference sequence). CDR3 sequence (DNA): TGCAGTGCTAGATTTCTTTTGCGGGGGGACCAAGAGACCCAGTACTTC. This codes for CSARFLLRGDQETQYF.

This chain links TRBV4-3 with TRBJ2-1; no definite D call. Trimming left V 4 bases short and J 6 bases short, with 10 bases between. This CDR3 has 13 amino acids. CDR1 and CDR2 (germline): LGHNA, YSLEER. The CDR3 DNA follows: TGCGCCAGCAGCCCGGGCCACTTCAATGAGCAGTTCTTC. It translates to CASSPGHFNEQFF.

The chain combines TRBV6-1 with TRBJ1-5; D is undetermined. This CDR3 contains 13 residues. Germline V CDR1 and CDR2: MNHNS, SASEGT. V was cut by 6 bases and J by 4 bases, with 10 bases left in between. The DNA of the CDR3 is TGTGCCAGCAGGGCAGGCCGGAATCAGCCCCAGCATTTT. Its translation: CASRAGRNQPQHF.

The chain joins TRBV9 to TRBJ1-1, with no clear D. Germline V gene data show CDR1 as SGDLS and CDR2 as YYNGEE. Trimming removed 0 bases at V and 3 bases at J, with 12 bases between. The CDR3 runs to 15 residues. The CDR3 DNA reads TGTGCCAGCAGCGTAGGGGTTGGAGGTTACACTGAAGCTTTCTTT. Its protein is CASSVGVGGYTEAFF. Full variable domain (missing parts from reference TRBV9 and TRBJ1-1): DSGVTQTPKHLITATGQRVTLRCSPRSGDLSVYWYQQSLDQGLQFLIQYYNGEERAKGNILERFSAQQFPDLHSELNLSSLELGDSALYFCASSVGVGGYTEAFFGQGTRLTVV.

This sequence joins TRBV7-9 and TRBJ2-7; a possible D gene is TRBD1 (6 bases). Germline V gene sequence: CDR1 SEHNR, CDR2 FQNEAQ (reference sequence). Trimming took 4 bases from V and 6 from J, leaving 16 bases between them. The CDR3 loop spans 14 amino acids. The CDR3 loop reads CASSSSGALGEQYF. DNA for the CDR3: TGTGCCAGCAGCTCCTCAGGGGCTCTAGGCGAGCAGTACTTC.

This clonotype has only a few counts. V gene TRBV6-5 combines with J gene TRBJ2-7; D not resolved. Germline values: CDR1 MNHEY, CDR2 SVGAGI. This CDR3 comprises 15 residues. V was pared by 0 bases and J by 0 bases, with 9 bases between. The CDR3: CASSYSDTPSYEQYF. As DNA, the CDR3 is TGTGCCAGCAGTTACTCTGACACCCCCTCCTACGAGCAGTACTTC.

This clonotype was seen more than once but under ten times. This chain uses TRBV6-5 with TRBJ2-6, with D possibly TRBD2 on 5 matching bases. Germline CDR1 is MNHEY and CDR2 is SVGAGI. CDR3 length: 17 residues. Trimming took 2 bases from V and 1 from J, leaving 12 bases between them. The CDR3 DNA sequence: TGTGCCAGCAGTTACGTTACGGGAACTTCTGGGGCCAACGTCCTGACTTTC. This encodes CASSYVTGTSGANVLTF.

In regard to this clonotype: The junction does not match germline at one end; this may be a read error. In DNA form, the CDR3 reads TGTGTCAGCAGTGAAGATTTTGGCGAGCAGTACTTC. Residues: CVSSEDFGEQYF. This rearrangement joins TRBV2 to TRBJ2-7; no definite D call. Per the germline V gene, CDR1 is SNHLY and CDR2 is FYNNEI. This CDR3 comprises 12 residues. Looking up the rest from reference TRBV2 and TRBJ2-7 gives the full variable domain: EPEVTQTPSHQVTQMGQEVILRCVPISNHLYFYWYRQILGQKVEFLVSFYNNEISEKSEIFDDQFSVERPDGSNFTLKIRSTKLEDSAMYFCVSSEDFGEQYFGPGTRLTVT.

The chain combines TRBV6-1 with TRBJ2-2, with unresolved D. Looked up from germline, CDR1 is MNHNS and CDR2 is SASEGT. The CDR3 covers 13 residues. V dropped 5 bases and J dropped 6 bases, with 10 bases sitting between them. In nucleotides, the CDR3 is TGTGCCAGCAGTCACAGTGGTCCCGGGGAGCTGTTTTTT. Translating gives CASSHSGPGELFF.

The chain links TRBV6-5 to TRBJ1-1; no clear D. This CDR3 region has 14 residues. Germline V CDR1 and CDR2: MNHEY, SVGAGI. Trimming took off 2 bases at V and 1 base at J, with 8 bases between the two ends. The CDR3 nucleotides read TGTGCCAGCAGTTACCGGGGAGCGAACACTGAAGCTTTCTTT. It is translated as CASSYRGANTEAFF.

This chain connects TRBV12-3 or TRBV12-4 to TRBJ1-2; 8 bases are a match to TRBD1. This CDR3 contains 12 residues. Germline trimming cut 6 bases from V and 7 bases from J; bases unmatched to any gene: 4. The CDR3: CASSRTGFGYTF. The CDR3 DNA reads as TGTGCCAGCAGCAGGACAGGGTTTGGCTACACCTTC.

This sequence joins TRBV5-6 and TRBJ2-1; TRBD2 agrees at 11 bases. The V gene end was trimmed by 5 bases and the J gene end by 6 bases; junction bases not matched to a gene: 7. Germline V gene lookup returns CDR1 SGHDT and CDR2 YYEEEE. The CDR3 is 15 residues long. The CDR3 nucleotides are TGTGCCAGCAGACTACTAGCGGGAGTAATCAATGAGCAGTTCTTC. Protein product: CASRLLAGVINEQFF.

In this sample, this clonotype turned up a few times. The genes are TRBV20-1 and TRBJ2-4; 13 bases agree with TRBD2. From germline, CDR1 is DFQATT and CDR2 SNEGSKA (reference sequence). The CDR3 has 16 amino acids. V trimming: 3 bases; J trimming: 1 base; junction bases outside the gene matches: 3. Here the CDR3 DNA reads TGCAGTGCTAGCGGACTAGCGGGAGTGGCCAAAAACATTCAGTACTTC. This codes for CSASGLAGVAKNIQYF.

The gene calls are TRBV3-1 and TRBJ1-2, with D hard to call. This CDR3 is built from 13 residues. The V gene lost 4 bases and the J gene lost 6 bases, with 12 bases spanning the gap. In germline, CDR1 is LGHDT, CDR2 YNNKEL (reference sequence). CDR3 nucleotide sequence: TGTGCCAGCAGCCCCACCCGGGTGGATGGCTACACCTTC. Amino acid sequence: CASSPTRVDGYTF. The variable domain in full, with the rest retrieved from reference TRBV3-1 and TRBJ1-2, is DTAVSQTPKYLVTQMGNDKSIKCEQNLGHDTMYWYKQDSKKFLKIMFSYNNKELIINETVPNRFSPKSPDKAHLNLHINSLELGDSAVYFCASSPTRVDGYTFGSGTRLTVV.

This clonotype was counted between two and nine times. The V gene is TRBV5-8, the J gene TRBJ2-2; 8 positions agree with TRBD1. Germline V gives CDR1 SGHTS, CDR2 YDEGEE. V trimming: 0 bases; J trimming: 1 base; junction bases outside the gene matches: 5. This CDR3 comprises 17 residues. The CDR3 region has the DNA TGTGCCAGCAGCTTGGAATTCGGGACAGGGAACACCGGGGAGCTGTTTTTT. Its translation: CASSLEFGTGNTGELFF.

J is TRBJ1-6 and V is TRBV5-1; tentatively, D is TRBD1 (5 bases). CDR3 length equals 14 residues. Per germline, CDR1 SGHRS and CDR2 YFSETQ. V lost 2 bases and J 10 bases, leaving 13 bases between the germline ends. CDR3 nucleotide sequence: TGCGCCAGCAGCTTTGCCAGGGAAGGCTCACCCCTCCACTTT. This sequence encodes CASSFAREGSPLHF.

This clonotype was detected only a few times. Germline is not matched at one junction end, which may reflect a read error. The chain uses TRBV10-3 and TRBJ1-1; tentatively, D is TRBD1 (5 bases). Germline CDR1 is ENHRY and CDR2 is SYGVKD. CDR3 length: 14 residues. Here the CDR3 reads CATLSRDLNAEAFF. In nucleotides, the CDR3 is TGTGCCACCCTTTCCCGGGACTTGAACGCTGAAGCTTTCTTT.

This clonotype has just a few counts. The chain combines TRBV21-1 with TRBJ2-5; TRBD1, as called in the table, went unchecked against the DNA. TRBV21-1 is described as a pseudogene. The CDR3 has 16 amino acids. CDR3 loop: CASSKLGGAGWETQYF. The CDR3 bases are TGTGCCAGCAGCAAACTAGGTGGGGCAGGGTGGGAGACCCAGTACTTC.

This clonotype was seen a few times. The chain has TRBV10-3 and TRBJ2-1; 7 bases line up with TRBD1. CDR1 and CDR2 (germline): ENHRY, SYGVKD. With 9 bases clipped from V and 7 bases from J, the junction kept 15 bases outside the gene matches. The CDR3 totals 15 residues. The CDR3, as DNA: TGTGCCATAGCGAGTCAGGGGACAGTGGTTAATGAGCAGTTCTTC. This translates into CAIASQGTVVNEQFF.

This clonotype was detected only a few times. The chain has TRBV6-2 or TRBV6-3 and TRBJ2-7; D might be TRBD2 (7 bases). V was cut by 8 bases and J by 2 bases, with 22 bases left in between. CDR1 is MNHEY and CDR2 is SVGEGT in the germline V gene. This CDR3 contains 16 residues. CDR3 loop: CASFWGGNPVTYEQYF. CDR3 coding DNA: TGTGCCAGCTTTTGGGGGGGCAACCCGGTAACCTACGAGCAGTACTTC.

V and J are TRBV5-1 and TRBJ2-3; 7 positions agree with TRBD2. The junction had 9 bases not matched to a gene; V was cut back by 6 bases and J by 2 bases. Germline CDR1 and CDR2: SGHRS and YFSETQ. This CDR3 comprises 15 residues. The CDR3 DNA is TGCGCCAGCAACCTCTTGGCGGGAGACACAGATACGCAGTATTTT. As protein: CASNLLAGDTDTQYF. The full variable domain, completed using reference TRBV5-1 and TRBJ2-3, is KAGVTQTPRYLIKTRGQQVTLSCSPISGHRSVSWYQQTPGQGLQFLFEYFSETQRNKGNFPGRFSGRQFSNSRSEMNVSTLELGDSALYLCASNLLAGDTDTQYFGPGTRLTVL.

This clonotype was detected many times. The J gene is TRBJ2-3, the V gene TRBV12-3 or TRBV12-4; 9 nucleotides match TRBD2. V was clipped by 5 bases and J by 1 base; unmatched bases: 7. This CDR3 spans 16 amino acids. CDR3 in DNA: TGTGCCAGCAGTCTTCCTAGGACTAGCGGCACAGATACGCAGTATTTT. It translates to CASSLPRTSGTDTQYF.

This clonotype occurred a few times. In DNA, the CDR3 is TGTGCCAGCAGTTCGCACGGCTACTCCTACGAGCAGTACTTC. Translated: CASSSHGYSYEQYF. This chain links TRBV12-3 or TRBV12-4 with TRBJ2-7; the D is unclear. The V gene lost 4 bases and the J gene lost 0 bases, with 10 bases spanning the gap. The CDR3 length is 14 residues.

The rearrangement links TRBV12-5 to TRBJ2-2; D ambiguous. With 2 bases removed from V and 8 bases from J, the gap between germline ends came to 12 bases. Germline V gene data show CDR1 as LGHNT and CDR2 as FRNRAP. This CDR3 is built from 14 residues. The CDR3 nucleotides are TGTGCTAGTGGTTTGCGGGCTCCCCCTGGGGAGCTGTTTTTT. Its protein product is CASGLRAPPGELFF.

The J gene is TRBJ2-5, the V gene TRBV7-6; TRBD2 matches 11 bases. This CDR3 has 16 residues. The V segment lost 2 bases and the J segment 1 base; nucleotides outside the gene matches: 3. CDR1 is SGHVS and CDR2 is FNYEAQ in the germline V gene. CDR3 sequence (DNA): TGTGCCAGCAGCTTAATACTAGCGGGGGTCCAAGAGACCCAGTACTTC. It specifies CASSLILAGVQETQYF.

In this sample, this clonotype turned up a few times. The V gene is TRBV24-1, the J gene TRBJ2-1, with 7 bases lining up with TRBD2. CDR1 and CDR2 from the germline V gene are KGHDR and SFDVKD. Losses at the gene ends were 2 bases for V and 6 bases for J; bases not matched to a gene: 6. The CDR3 loop spans 15 amino acids. In DNA, the CDR3 is TGTGCCACCAGTGATTCAACGGGGGGAGGCAATGAGCAGTTCTTC. Protein sequence: CATSDSTGGGNEQFF.

V is TRBV6-1 and J is TRBJ1-1, with D tentatively TRBD1 (6 bases). Germline V gene lookup returns CDR1 MNHNS and CDR2 SASEGT. This CDR3 region has 16 residues. The V end was cut by 7 bases, the J end by 4 bases, with 22 bases between. The CDR3 protein is CASIPKGGARSTEAFF. The CDR3 nucleotides are TGTGCCAGCATCCCTAAGGGGGGGGCTCGGAGCACTGAAGCTTTCTTT.

This clonotype was detected only a few times. The rearrangement joins TRBV5-1 to TRBJ1-2; no firm D call. V shed 5 bases and J shed 5 bases, with 13 bases lying between them. This CDR3 contains 13 residues. Germline V lookup: CDR1 SGHRS, CDR2 YFSETQ. In nucleotides, the CDR3 is TGCGCCAGCAGTAATTTAGGGCAATATGGCTACACCTTC. Protein sequence: CASSNLGQYGYTF.